This entry lists 11 T cell receptor beta chains sequenced from one sample in a study of control samples from healthy donors and cancer patients. Produced via immunoSEQ multiplex PCR; TCRdb's table is partial and in-frame only. Here the sample spans 130,000 or so clones, approximately 89% being singletons. Sequenced: blood. The receptors were sampled from a man aged 60 to 69 in good health.

This chain connects TRBV30 to TRBJ1-6; tentatively, D is TRBD1 (6 bases). The CDR3 sequence is 14 residues long. In germline, CDR1 is GTSNPN, CDR2 SVGIG (reference sequence). Trimming took off 5 bases at V and 3 bases at J, with 11 bases between the two ends. DNA of the CDR3: TGTGCCTGGGAACAGGGATTCTATAATTCACCCCTCCACTTT. Encoded protein: CAWEQGFYNSPLHF.

The chain couples TRBV5-1 to TRBJ2-5, with D possibly being TRBD2 (6 bases). The CDR3 consists of 16 residues. Trimming removed 3 bases from V and 5 bases from J, with 20 bases in between. Looked up from germline, CDR1 is SGHRS and CDR2 is YFSETQ. CDR3 nucleotide sequence: TGCGCCAGCAGCTCTCCGGGAGACTCAACGGTGGAGACCCAGTACTTC. Translation: CASSSPGDSTVETQYF.

The gene calls are TRBV7-9 and TRBJ2-7; possible D gene TRBD1, 5 bases. Germline V CDR1 and CDR2: SEHNR, FQNEAQ (reference sequence). V lost 0 bases and J 5 bases, leaving 11 bases between the germline ends. CDR3 size: 14 residues. This CDR3 is CASSLADISNEQYF. The CDR3 DNA reads TGTGCCAGCAGCTTAGCGGACATCAGTAACGAGCAGTACTTC.

The rearrangement links TRBV18 to TRBJ1-1, with D possibly TRBD1 on 5 matching bases. Germline CDR1 is KGHSH and CDR2 is LQKENI. This CDR3 has 14 residues. Trimming removed 4 bases at V and 2 bases at J, with 11 bases between. For the CDR3, the DNA is TGTGCCAGCTCACTAGACAGACGCAACACTGAAGCTTTCTTT. It encodes CASSLDRRNTEAFF.

The gene calls are TRBV3-1 (or the pseudogene TRBV3-2) and TRBJ2-3; D remains ambiguous. The ends were cut back, 4 bases at V and 4 bases at J, with 3 bases in the middle. CDR3 length equals 11 residues. CDR1 and CDR2 from the germline V gene are LGHDT and YNNKEL (reference sequence). The CDR3: CASSLADTQYF. In DNA form, the CDR3 reads TGTGCCAGCAGCCTAGCAGATACGCAGTATTTT.

The chain is built from TRBV11-2 and TRBJ1-2, with 8 bases matching TRBD1. Per the germline V gene, CDR1 is SGHAT and CDR2 is FQNNGV. The CDR3 length is 15 residues. The V segment lost 1 base and the J segment 4 bases; nucleotides outside the gene matches: 5. This CDR3 is CASSLGTGGSYGYTF. The CDR3 coding sequence is TGTGCCAGCAGCTTAGGTACAGGGGGTAGCTATGGCTACACCTTC.

With regard to this clone: This specimen includes other DNA sequences encoding the same CDR3. The chain carries TRBV28 and TRBJ1-2; 7 nucleotides align to TRBD1. Germline V lookup: CDR1 MDHEN, CDR2 SYDVKM. Trimming cost V 5 bases and J 2 bases; bases outside gene matches: 11. The CDR3 runs 16 residues. The chain's CDR3 is CASSPLTGIKNYGYTF. The CDR3 DNA sequence: TGTGCCAGCAGTCCACTGACAGGGATAAAAAACTATGGCTACACCTTC.

This clone occurred a few times. The chain employs TRBV28 and TRBJ1-5; tentatively, D is TRBD1 (5 bases). The CDR3 length is 14 residues. The V gene lost 2 bases and the J gene lost 4 bases, with 9 bases spanning the gap. Germline CDR1 reads MDHEN; CDR2 reads SYDVKM. CDR3 DNA: TGTGCCAGCAGTTTAGCCGGGGGAAATCAGCCCCAGCATTTT. Amino acids: CASSLAGGNQPQHF.

The chain's CDR3 is CASSQGRGTYNYGYTF. The DNA of the CDR3 is TGCGCCAGCAGCCAAGGGAGAGGGACATATAACTATGGCTACACCTTC. This chain links TRBV4-3 with TRBJ1-2, with D tentatively TRBD1 (6 bases). The CDR3 runs 16 residues. Germline CDR1 and CDR2: LGHNA and YSLEER. V gave up 1 base and J gave up 1 base, with 13 bases separating them.

The chain employs TRBV5-1 and TRBJ1-2; D is uncertain. Looked up from germline, CDR1 is SGHRS and CDR2 is YFSETQ. CDR3 length: 14 residues. V was clipped by 0 bases and J by 5 bases, with 11 bases between them. CDR3: CASSLAGVGYGYTF. The CDR3 nucleotides are TGCGCCAGCAGCTTGGCCGGGGTTGGGTATGGCTACACCTTC.

This clone was detected once. This chain links TRBV20-1 with TRBJ1-5; no reliable D call. V lost 6 bases, J lost 5 bases, and 8 bases lay in between. Germline V gene sequence: CDR1 DFQATT, CDR2 SNEGSKA (reference sequence). This CDR3 comprises 11 residues. The CDR3 spells CSAAEDQPQHF. CDR3 bases: TGCAGTGCCGCGGAGGATCAGCCCCAGCATTTT.